This T cell receptor (beta chain) was obtained from a study of cytomegalovirus exposure and HLA in healthy donors (dated by TCRdb to about 2017). Concerning the study at large: In an earlier analysis of approximately 500 of the donors, approximately 300 Gb of sequence data and 95 million to 130 million unique TCR beta sequences from roughly 200 million T cells were reported. Roughly 300 gigabases of sequencing data and about 92 million unique TCR sequences made up an early release that covered several hundred HLA-typed donors. The genetic ancestry cluster associated with self-reported Caucasian donors included 70% to 85% of the roughly 390 genotyped donors. The study aimed to test whether cataloging public T cell receptors could reveal signatures of past pathogen exposure. Using immunosequencing, the study profiled T cell repertoires from fewer than 850 subjects and related those repertoires to cytomegalovirus serostatus. A separate validation cohort of about 110 different subjects was used in addition to the roughly 670-subject first cohort. To predict cytomegalovirus infection status, the study combined high-throughput TCR immunosequencing, statistical association of individual TCRs with disease status, and machine learning. A later analysis re-examined previously published TCR beta repertoires from just over 650 donors and added high-resolution HLA genotyping to investigate patterns of TCR occurrence. In the later analysis, no new phenotypic data were used to find candidate immune exposures; instead, reliance was placed on TCR beta sequences and their occurrence across donors. An earlier analysis of 587 of the donors used high-throughput TCR beta sequencing to judge whether each TCR beta V gene segment behaved as functional or pseudogenic. Donor age, sex, ethnicity and CMV serostatus were compiled together with the repertoire data. Genome-wide SNP genotypes for about 60% of the 666 donors were used in a later genetic analysis, which treated that subset as a discovery cohort. Every repertoire in the discovery cohort had been generated on one and the same sequencing platform. Class I and class II HLA loci were covered by the typing at four-digit resolution. The number of donors typed differed by locus, with about 629-630 for A, B, C, DRB1 and DQB1, around 560 for DQA1, 600 to 610 for DPA1, and some 450 for DPB1. Several DR-DQ haplotypes were treated as single units for association and clustering because of strong linkage in the cohort. Across about 380 genotyped donors of the cohort, an average of approximately 220,000 unique TCR beta nucleotide sequences per donor were sequenced, and roughly a sixth of those sequences were non-productive. General conclusions and limits of the study: In a later analysis, TCR association rates were found to vary across HLA loci, with the most associated TCRs seen for DRB1 alleles and the fewest for HLA-C alleles. In a later analysis, over 15,000 TCR beta sequences were associated with specific HLA alleles at a false discovery rate of 0.05. CMV serostatus was the only immune exposure information available for the cohort. The classifier was reported to diagnose cytomegalovirus status with high specificity and sensitivity in both the original cohort and the validation cohort. An earlier analysis of some 590 of the donors showed that most TCR beta V segments appeared in productive rearrangements either about 87% or about 30% of the time, which broadly matched IMGT annotations. Strong co-occurrence of HLA alleles, especially DR and DQ, made assigning TCR associations to individual alleles difficult. Most TCR sequences were observed very rarely across donors, whereas some public TCRs were present in many individuals. The 87-base-pair reads could not distinguish some IMGT-functional V segments, including TRBV6-2 and TRBV6-3, so those segments were excluded. A later analysis found that most CMV-associated TCR beta chains appeared HLA-restricted, with HLA associations seemingly driven largely by CMV exposure. Several of the top co-occurrence clusters appeared to be linked to parvovirus B19, influenza, CMV and Epstein-Barr virus, according to a later analysis. In this cohort, only TCR beta chains were sequenced, and detectable features were limited by the absence of alpha or paired-chain data. V-gene and J-gene trimming of TCR beta chains was associated with a missense DCLRE1C variant in a later genetic analysis, and the association was replicated in an independent cohort. Correlated functional status among segregating V segments might reflect linkage disequilibrium, but an unknown experimental factor could not be ruled out. The presence/absence analyses assumed that sequencing depth was roughly uniform across donors, and that assumption may not be true. According to a later genetic analysis, donors in an Asian-associated ancestry cluster had fewer N-insertions in productive TCRs than the approximately 610-donor mean. A further reported finding was that TCR beta sequences accurately predicted the HLA-A and HLA-B alleles for most subjects in the first cohort. It was suggested by the authors that the approach could potentially be generalized to other disease states and immunological phenotypes. In vitro tests confirmed that a few of the cytomegalovirus-associated TCR beta chains recognize cytomegalovirus antigens. Because counts were too low, roughly 17 rarely observed V segments, including chromosome 9 orphons, were left out of the earlier analysis of about 620 of the donors. The study gave a list of 150 to 200 TCR beta chains associated with cytomegalovirus. Because HLA typing was missing for some donors at each locus, association tests included only the typed subset. A cluster of highly shared sequence variants was judged likely to represent a technical artifact of the sequencing pipeline. In a later analysis, HLA-associated TCR beta chains showed more clonal expansion and lower generation probabilities than non-associated chains that were equally common.

The germline V gene provides CDR1 SNHLY and CDR2 FYNNEI. From the cysteine through the phenylalanine, the CDR3 covers 16 amino acids. Kept here is only the CDR3 DNA, which spans 48 bases and is read in frame from base 1. Trimmed from V: 5 bases; trimmed from J: 0 bases; junction bases lacking a gene match: 8. This clone appeared many times. The antigen it recognizes is unknown. Per-nucleotide qualities are absent, and no much larger clonotype sits a single base away. The library relied on the immunoSEQ multiplex PCR assay. A mixture of 60 forward primers for TCR Vbeta segments and 13 reverse primers for TCR Jbeta segments was used in the multiplex PCR. The CDR3 region of rearranged TCR beta genes was amplified from genomic DNA with a multiplex PCR assay. Amplified TCR beta libraries were sequenced as 87-base-pair reads on the Illumina HiSeq System. Per the original workflow: Across the 666 repertoires, a later analysis counted 78 million or so unique TCR beta chains, roughly 11 million of which were shared by at least two donors. Raw reads were error-corrected and collapsed into unique sequences by a nearest-neighbor algorithm in which closely related sequences were merged to remove PCR and sequencing errors. To assign V, D and J gene segments, CDR3 sequences were aligned to IMGT reference sequences. For a sequence to be retained, a match of at least six nucleotides was required to both a V gene segment and a J gene segment. Rearrangements were called productive when the CDR3 lacked stop codons and stayed in frame with V and J; all others were non-productive. Following IMGT convention, CDR3 was defined as the stretch from the second conserved V-encoded cysteine to the conserved J-encoded phenylalanine. Sequences without an unambiguous match to a single V gene segment were excluded from the earlier analysis of almost 600 of the donors. An earlier analysis of roughly 590 of the donors called V segments functional above 56.7% productive rearrangements and segregating when the between-donor standard deviation exceeded 5%. A statistical classification framework was built for diagnosing cytomegalovirus status from the catalog of TCR beta chain sequences. V and J gene assignment, in a later analysis, came from comparing TCR nucleotide sequences with IMGT/GENE-DB human TR gene sequences. In a later analysis, CDR3 sequences and most-parsimonious VDJ recombination scenarios were assigned using the TCRdist pipeline. In a later analysis, every TCR beta chain was defined by the combination of its CDR3 amino acid sequence and its V-gene family, and reads without a unique V-gene family were dropped. To address suspected cross-contamination and a sequencing artifact, a later analysis removed around 600 highly shared, low-generation-probability nucleotide sequences. A later analysis calculated a clonal expansion index for each public chain from normalized within-repertoire ranks of inferred template counts. A later analysis computed generation probabilities with a VDJ recombination model fitted to out-of-frame rearrangements, and checked the results against IGoR. In a later analysis, TCR-TCR, TCR-HLA and TCR-CMV co-occurrence was scored with hypergeometric tests, and a repertoire-size bias correction was applied to TCR pairs. False discovery rates were estimated in a later analysis by permuting HLA or CMV assignments 20 times. In a later analysis, co-occurring TCRs were grouped using DBSCAN, with TCRdist sequence similarity added in when clustering inside HLA-allele-positive subsets. Repertoires with fewer than 30,000 or more than 120,000 public chains were left out of co-occurrence clustering, as were a handful of repertoires with anomalous nucleotide sharing. Sourced from immuneACCESS, this table was stored by TCRdb with only in-frame sequences that have V and J called. A share of the clones is absent; for the studies checked, an unresolved V gene accounts for under half, and the remainder has no known explanation. V and J calls and clone size follow that table, whereas D and trimming were derived from the DNA. This sample lists some 160,000 clones; more than 65% were detected once. The ten largest clones represent roughly 1.7% of the sample.

The cohort consisted of some 670 healthy bone marrow donors. Cohort members were all nominally healthy when sampled, although unrecorded immune exposures were likely present. The donor was CMV seronegative and was included in the group of hundreds of seronegative cohort members. A peripheral blood sample was collected from each donor, and TCR beta sequencing was performed on peripheral blood mononuclear cells. Genomic DNA extraction from the blood cell samples was performed with the Qiagen DNeasy Blood Extraction Kit. The sequence links TRBV2 to TRBJ1-1, with 8 bases aligning to TRBD1. Material: PBMCs. This TCR was recovered from a woman between 25 and 40 years old in good health and CMV-seronegative. The DNA sequence is given as TGTGCCAGCAGTCCCGGGGACAGGACTATGAACACTGAAGCTTTCTTT. Its amino acids are CASSPGDRTMNTEAFF.